The source of this T cell receptor beta chain is a study of blood T cell repertoires in COVID-19. In the study overall: Spain, Italy and the United States supplied samples that represented acute and convalescent COVID-19. T cells, B-cell-depleted T cells, or PBMCs provided the cDNA or gDNA that served as material.

Per the original methods: Amplification of reference gene primers was used by the study to estimate nucleated cell counts. Sequencing was performed with immunoSEQ multiplex PCR; in TCRdb, only in-frame clones are kept and a portion is missing. V, J and clone size are those of that table, while D and trimming were read from the DNA. Of over 100,000 clones listed, approximately 80% are singletons. This CDR3 has 13 amino acids. Trimming took off 6 bases at V and 2 bases at J, with 10 bases between the two ends. From germline, CDR1 is SGHTA and CDR2 FQGNSA. This sequence joins TRBV7-2 and TRBJ2-5; D may be TRBD1 (5 bases). The sequence was collected from a woman of 80 years or more with acute or convalescent COVID-19. Source material: peripheral blood. The CDR3 is CASSPRQQETQYF. The CDR3 DNA reads TGTGCCAGCAGTCCCCGACAGCAAGAGACCCAGTACTTC. The full variable domain, with the rest looked up from reference TRBV7-2 and TRBJ2-5, is GAGVSQSPSNKVTEKGKDVELRCDPISGHTALYWYRQSLGQGLEFLIYFQGNSAPDKSGLPSDRFSAERTGGSVSTLTIQRTQQEDSAVYLCASSPRQQETQYFGPGTRLLVL.